Listed below are T cell receptor beta chains from one sample, sequenced in a study of T cells in tuberculosis. The repertoire was sequenced with immunoSEQ multiplex PCR; TCRdb's copy has only in-frame clones and lacks some. The sample includes around 38,000 clones, over 85% seen only once; the top ten take roughly 7%. The sequenced material came from PBMCs. These receptors originate from a donor aged 10-29 years with latent tuberculosis or without tuberculosis infection. CDR3s include the opening cysteine and the closing phenylalanine or tryptophan. D genes are given only for firm matches. Clone size is stated in some rows and not others, as once, few, many or a class when expanded.

length: 12; J: TRBJ2-6; V: TRBV6-1; D: -; size: -; DNA: TGTGCCAGCAGCGCTGGGGCCAACGTCCTGACTTTC; CDR3: CASSAGANVLTF
length: 16; J: TRBJ2-2; V: TRBV6-4; D: TRBD1; size: -; DNA: TGTGCCAGCAGCGTTAACACAGGGGGCAACACCGGGGAGCTGTTTTTT; CDR3: CASSVNTGGNTGELFF
length: 15; J: TRBJ2-7; V: TRBV5-6; D: TRBD1; size: -; DNA: TGTGCCAGCAGCTTGGAAAACAGGGGAACCTACGAGCAGTACTTC; CDR3: CASSLENRGTYEQYF
length: 15; J: TRBJ1-2; V: TRBV5-1; D: TRBD1; size: -; DNA: TGCGCCAGCAGCCCTTGGGGACAGGGTGGCTATGGCTACACCTTC; CDR3: CASSPWGQGGYGYTF
length: 13; J: TRBJ2-7; V: TRBV9; D: -; size: once; DNA: TGTGCCATTCAAAGGGCCGGGAACTACGAGCAGTACTTC; CDR3: CAIQRAGNYEQYF
length: 11; J: TRBJ1-2; V: TRBV2; D: -; size: -; DNA: TGTGGGACAGAACTCAGGTCGGGCTACACCTTC; CDR3: CGTELRSGYTF
length: 13; J: TRBJ1-2; V: TRBV6-1; D: -; size: -; DNA: TGTGCCAGCAGTGACTACAGCCTCTATGGCTACACCTTC; CDR3: CASSDYSLYGYTF
length: 15; J: TRBJ2-1; V: TRBV5-4; D: TRBD2; size: -; DNA: TGTGCCAGCACCCCCCGGGGGGGGGCAAACCCCGGGCAGTTCTTC; CDR3: CASTPRGGANPGQFF
length: 17; J: TRBJ2-5; V: TRBV21-1; D: -; size: -; DNA: TGTGCCAGCAGCAAAGTGGGTGGACAGAATGTAAGAGAGACCCAGTACTTC; CDR3: CASSKVGGQNVRETQYF
length: 12; J: TRBJ2-7; V: TRBV7-9; D: -; size: -; DNA: TGTGCCAGCACCACGAGCTCCTACGAGCAGTACTTC; CDR3: CASTTSSYEQYF
length: 14; J: TRBJ1-2; V: TRBV19; D: -; size: -; DNA: TGTGCCAGTAGTATAAGGGCGGGAGACTATGGCTACACCTTC; CDR3: CASSIRAGDYGYTF
length: 15; J: TRBJ1-1; V: TRBV4-3; D: -; size: -; DNA: TGCGCCAGCAGCCAAGCACGGGGGACTAACACTGAAGCTTTCTTT; CDR3: CASSQARGTNTEAFF
length: 17; J: TRBJ1-3; V: TRBV30; D: -; size: -; DNA: TGTGCCTGGAGTGTAGGTGGGCAGGGGATGACTGGAAACACCATATATTTT; CDR3: CAWSVGGQGMTGNTIYF
length: 17; J: TRBJ2-7; V: TRBV5-1; D: TRBD2; size: -; DNA: TGCGCCAGCAGCTTGACAAGCGGGGGGCCGAGAACTTACGAGCAGTACTTC; CDR3: CASSLTSGGPRTYEQYF
length: 15; J: TRBJ1-4; V: TRBV2; D: TRBD1; size: -; DNA: TGTGCCAGCAGCCCCCGGGACAGTCCTAATGAAAAACTGTTTTTT; CDR3: CASSPRDSPNEKLFF
length: 15; J: TRBJ1-1; V: TRBV13; D: TRBD1; size: -; DNA: TGTGCCAGCAGCCCTAGGACAGGTGAGAACACTGAAGCTTTCTTT; CDR3: CASSPRTGENTEAFF
length: 15; J: TRBJ1-2; V: TRBV5-4; D: -; size: -; DNA: TGTGCCAGCAGCTTTGTCGGGGGAAACTCTTATGGCTACACCTTC; CDR3: CASSFVGGNSYGYTF
length: 15; J: TRBJ1-2; V: TRBV27; D: -; size: -; DNA: TGTGCCAGCAGTTTGACACCCAGGCCCAGCTATGGCTACACCTTC; CDR3: CASSLTPRPSYGYTF
length: 16; J: TRBJ1-2; V: TRBV25-1; D: TRBD1; size: -; DNA: TGTGCCAGCAGCCCTACCAGTGGACAGGGCATCTATGGCTACACCTTC; CDR3: CASSPTSGQGIYGYTF
length: 11; J: TRBJ1-5; V: TRBV19; D: -; size: -; DNA: TGTGCCTCCGGTGCTCATCAGCCCCAGCATTTT; CDR3: CASGAHQPQHF
length: 14; J: TRBJ1-2; V: TRBV4-1; D: -; size: few; DNA: TGCGCCAGCAGCCAAACCAGGGACTCCTATGGCTACACCTTC; CDR3: CASSQTRDSYGYTF
length: 16; J: TRBJ1-2; V: TRBV11-2; D: TRBD1; size: -; DNA: TGTGCCAGCAGCTTCGGACAGGGGTTTTCTAACTATGGCTACACCTTC; CDR3: CASSFGQGFSNYGYTF
length: 14; J: TRBJ1-2; V: TRBV25-1; D: TRBD1; size: -; DNA: TGTGCCAGCAGTGTAAGCGGGACAGGGCTTGGCTACACCTTC; CDR3: CASSVSGTGLGYTF
length: 13; J: TRBJ2-3; V: TRBV5-4; D: -; size: -; DNA: TGTGCCAGCAGCCCTTTCCGCACAGATACGCAGTATTTT; CDR3: CASSPFRTDTQYF
length: 16; J: TRBJ2-1; V: TRBV4-1; D: TRBD2; size: -; DNA: TGCGCCAGCAGCCTCCTTAGCGGGGGGGCCGTCGATGAGCAGTTCTTC; CDR3: CASSLLSGGAVDEQFF
length: 17; J: TRBJ1-2; V: TRBV4-1; D: -; size: -; DNA: TGCGCCAGCAGCCAAGAATGGTTAAGGGGGAACTCATATGGCTACACCTTC; CDR3: CASSQEWLRGNSYGYTF
length: 15; J: TRBJ2-3; V: TRBV7-2; D: -; size: -; DNA: TGTGCCAGCAGCTTGATGTCTAGCTTATCAGATACGCAGTATTTT; CDR3: CASSLMSSLSDTQYF
length: 15; J: TRBJ2-7; V: TRBV19; D: -; size: -; DNA: TGTGCCAGTAGTATAGGGGGGGGGCCCGGCTACGAGCAGTACTTC; CDR3: CASSIGGGPGYEQYF
length: 15; J: TRBJ1-4; V: TRBV18; D: -; size: once; DNA: TGTGCCAGCTCTCGTAACAGGGAGATTCGTGAAAAACTGTTTTTT; CDR3: CASSRNREIREKLFF
length: 16; J: TRBJ2-1; V: TRBV19; D: -; size: -; DNA: TGTGCCAGTAGTATATATACCGGAGTGACAGACAATGAGCAGTTCTTC; CDR3: CASSIYTGVTDNEQFF
length: 14; J: TRBJ1-4; V: TRBV25-1; D: -; size: -; DNA: TGTGCCAGCAGTGAGAAGGGGTGGGGTGAAAAACTGTTTTTT; CDR3: CASSEKGWGEKLFF
length: 13; J: TRBJ2-6; V: TRBV9; D: -; size: -; DNA: TGTGCCAGCAGCGCCACTGGGGCCAACGTCCTGACTTTC; CDR3: CASSATGANVLTF
length: 14; J: TRBJ1-2; V: TRBV25-1; D: TRBD1; size: -; DNA: TGTGCCAGCAGTGTAGCAGGGGGAAACTATGGCTACACCTTC; CDR3: CASSVAGGNYGYTF
length: 14; J: TRBJ2-3; V: TRBV6-5; D: -; size: -; DNA: TGTGCCAGCAGTTACTCCCAGAACACAGATACGCAGTATTTT; CDR3: CASSYSQNTDTQYF